The T cell receptor (beta chain) under discussion was sequenced for a study of blood T cell repertoires in COVID-19. In germline, CDR1 is SNHLY, CDR2 FYNNEI. Trimming removed 7 bases from V and 6 bases from J; junction bases left unmatched: 5. The CDR3 contains 13 residues. Only in-frame clones appear in the TCRdb table, and some are missing; sequencing was by immunoSEQ multiplex PCR. The sample has roughly 60,000 clones, 80% to 95% seen once. V and J are TRBV2 and TRBJ1-1, with 10 bases matching TRBD1. The sequencing sample was made of peripheral blood. This receptor was identified in a human donor in a cohort sampled during active COVID-19. The CDR3 loop reads CASTGDRGSEAFF. The CDR3 DNA sequence: TGTGCCAGCACCGGGGACAGGGGCTCTGAAGCTTTCTTT.